Below are 27 T cell receptor beta chains sequenced from a single sample in a study of shared clonotypes between healthy human individuals. Data came from immunoSEQ multiplex PCR; TCRdb stores just in-frame clones and leaves some out. Among 1.4 million or so clones listed, approximately 98.5% were seen once. Sequencing was carried out using naive CD4+ T cells sorted from blood. Described subset: CD45RA+ positively selected. The source of these receptors is a man in his thirties or forties in good health.

The chain is built from TRBV27 and TRBJ2-1; TRBD2 aligns across 13 bases. Germline V gives CDR1 MNHEY, CDR2 SMNVEV (reference sequence). The V segment lost 6 bases and the J segment 9 bases; nucleotides outside the gene matches: 11. The CDR3 extends over 16 amino acids. CDR3 loop: CASSLYTSGRASEQFF. For the CDR3, the DNA is TGTGCCAGCAGCCTTTATACTAGCGGGAGGGCCAGTGAGCAGTTCTTC.

Turning to this clone: At the DNA level, this CDR3 is encoded by other sequences in the same sample as well. The chain is built from TRBV18 and TRBJ2-5, with D perhaps matching TRBD1 or TRBD2 (5 bases each). CDR3 length equals 12 residues. In germline, CDR1 is KGHSH, CDR2 LQKENI. With 3 bases removed from V and 4 bases from J, the gap between germline ends came to 6 bases. CDR3 protein: CASSPGGETQYF. The CDR3 coding sequence is TGTGCCAGCTCACCTGGGGGAGAGACCCAGTACTTC.

The chain combines TRBV6-5 with TRBJ1-1; D ambiguous. The CDR3 is 14 residues long. The V end lost 6 bases, the J end lost 2 bases, and 13 bases lay between the germline ends. Germline CDR1 reads MNHEY; CDR2 reads SVGAGI. The CDR3 protein is CASRTRAKNTEAFF. The CDR3 DNA reads TGTGCCAGCAGAACCCGGGCCAAAAACACTGAAGCTTTCTTT.

This chain joins TRBV7-9 and TRBJ2-2, with unresolved D. V gave up 6 bases and J gave up 8 bases, with 10 bases separating them. Germline lookup yields CDR1 SEHNR and CDR2 FQNEAQ (reference sequence). The CDR3 loop spans 12 amino acids. The CDR3 DNA is TGTGCCAGCAGGACATTGGTAGGGGAGCTGTTTTTT. This encodes CASRTLVGELFF.

This chain links TRBV9 with TRBJ2-5, with 7 nucleotides matching TRBD1. The DNA end is a closer match to TRBJ2-7, so the J assignment may be wrong. CDR1 is SGDLS and CDR2 is YYNGEE in the germline V gene. The length of the CDR3 is 14 residues. CDR3 region: CASSVGNRGYEQYF. As DNA, the CDR3 is TGTGCCAGCAGCGTAGGTAACAGGGGCTACGAGCAGTACTTC.

The rearrangement joins TRBV2 to TRBJ2-3; no firm D call. This CDR3 is built from 13 residues. The V end was cut by 7 bases, the J end by 2 bases, with 10 bases between. Germline CDR1 is SNHLY and CDR2 is FYNNEI. CDR3: CASNVGLTDTQYF. The CDR3 DNA reads as TGTGCCAGCAATGTCGGGCTCACAGATACGCAGTATTTT.

The V gene is TRBV2, the J gene TRBJ2-2; TRBD2 matches at 8 bases. Trimming took 6 bases from V and 1 from J; bases not matched to a gene: 7. Germline V CDR1 and CDR2: SNHLY, FYNNEI. CDR3 length: 16 amino acids. The CDR3 protein is CASRKGGLGNTGELFF. The CDR3 nucleotides read TGTGCCAGCAGAAAGGGGGGACTAGGGAACACCGGGGAGCTGTTTTTT.

The V call is TRBV9, the J call TRBJ1-3; D remains unclear. Germline CDR1 is SGDLS and CDR2 is YYNGEE. V was trimmed by 4 bases and J by 0 bases, leaving 11 bases between them. The CDR3 covers 15 residues. In DNA, the CDR3 is TGTGCCAGCAGCACCTCGGTAAGCTCTGGAAACACCATATATTTT. This translates into CASSTSVSSGNTIYF.

The gene calls are TRBV5-4 and TRBJ2-4, with TRBD1 matching over 9 bases. Germline V CDR1 and CDR2: SGHNT, YYREEE (reference sequence). The CDR3 extends over 16 amino acids. J lost 4 bases, V lost 3 bases, and 8 bases had no gene match. The CDR3 loop reads CASSSSRDREKNIQYF. CDR3 DNA: TGTGCCAGCAGCTCCTCCAGGGACAGGGAGAAAAACATTCAGTACTTC.

This clone was observed a single time. This chain links TRBV19 with TRBJ2-7, with TRBD1 identical over 9 bases. Losses at the gene ends were 1 base for V and 6 bases for J; bases not matched to a gene: 1. The CDR3 has 13 residues. Germline values: CDR1 LNHDA, CDR2 SQIVND (reference sequence). CDR3 region: CASSIGDRAEQYF. The CDR3 bases are TGTGCCAGTAGTATAGGGGACAGGGCCGAGCAGTACTTC. The entire variable domain, with the rest obtained from reference TRBV19 and TRBJ2-7, is as follows: DGGITQSPKYLFRKEGQNVTLSCEQNLNHDAMYWYRQDPGQGLRLIYYSQIVNDFQKGDIAEGYSVSREKKESFPLTVTSAQKNPTAFYLCASSIGDRAEQYFGPGTRLTVT.

The chain uses TRBV7-9 and TRBJ1-2, with D uncertain. Germline CDR1 and CDR2: SEHNR and FQNEAQ (reference sequence). Trimming shortened V by 0 bases and J by 7 bases, and 12 bases separated the two germline ends. The CDR3 is 14 residues long. Here the CDR3 reads CASSLALSRRGYTF. The CDR3 nucleotides are TGTGCCAGCAGCTTAGCGCTATCGAGACGTGGCTACACCTTC.

The genes are TRBV19 and TRBJ2-7; D gene unclear. Germline CDR1 reads LNHDA; CDR2 reads SQIVND (reference sequence). Trimming took 6 bases from V and 0 from J, leaving 9 bases between them. The CDR3 contains 13 residues. The CDR3 loop is CASSRSHSYEQYF. CDR3 in DNA: TGTGCCAGTAGCAGGTCTCACTCCTACGAGCAGTACTTC.

The sample holds one count of this clone. This chain uses TRBV5-1 with TRBJ2-2; no firm D call. There are 14 residues in the CDR3. Germline V lookup: CDR1 SGHRS, CDR2 YFSETQ. V was cut by 8 bases and J by 6 bases, with 17 bases left in between. The CDR3 bases are TGCGCCAGTGGCAGTATAACTCTAGCCGGGGAGCTGTTTTTT. Translating it yields CASGSITLAGELFF.

This sequence joins TRBV10-3 and TRBJ1-1, with no clear D. CDR3 length: 15 residues. Between the trimmed V and J ends, which lost 9 bases and 4 bases, there was a span of 21 bases. CDR1 and CDR2 (germline): ENHRY, SYGVKD. CDR3 region: CAISPIIEAGTEAFF. The CDR3 DNA follows: TGTGCCATTAGCCCGATAATAGAGGCGGGCACTGAAGCTTTCTTT.

This clone was seen a single time. The V gene is TRBV12-5, the J gene TRBJ2-1; TRBD2 agrees at 12 bases. Germline CDR1 and CDR2: LGHNT and FRNRAP. Germline trimming cut 4 bases from V and 7 bases from J; bases unmatched to any gene: 11. This CDR3 spans 17 amino acids. The CDR3 spells CASGSYLSSGRANEQFF. CDR3 coding DNA: TGTGCTAGTGGTTCCTACCTCTCTAGCGGGAGGGCGAATGAGCAGTTCTTC.

This chain links TRBV6-1 with TRBJ2-7; the D gene is possibly TRBD1 (6 bases). Germline-derived CDR1 and CDR2 are MNHNS and SASEGT. Trimming stripped 2 bases from V and 6 bases from J, with 20 bases between. The CDR3 is 16 residues long. Here the CDR3 DNA reads TGTGCCAGCAGTGAAAGCCCCCGGGACACCCCCTCCGAGCAGTACTTC. The encoded protein is CASSESPRDTPSEQYF.

The rearrangement links TRBV28 to TRBJ2-1, with D uncertain. There are 13 residues in the CDR3. V lost 5 bases, J lost 8 bases, and 13 bases lay in between. Germline V lookup: CDR1 MDHEN, CDR2 SYDVKM. The CDR3 sequence: CASSEPVKYEQFF. The CDR3 DNA is TGTGCCAGCAGTGAGCCAGTGAAGTATGAGCAGTTCTTC.

The genes are TRBV28 and TRBJ2-7; perhaps D is TRBD1 or TRBD2 (6 bases each). The germline V gene has CDR1 MDHEN and CDR2 SYDVKM. Deletions cut 5 bases from V and 3 bases from J, with 17 bases between. The CDR3 totals 15 residues. The CDR3 DNA sequence: TGTGCCAGCAGTAAGGGGGGACGGCCATACTACGAGCAGTACTTC. This gives the protein CASSKGGRPYYEQYF.

V gene TRBV5-1 combines with J gene TRBJ2-5; D is unresolved. The CDR3 consists of 13 residues. Trimming took 4 bases from V and 0 from J, leaving 7 bases between them. Germline CDR1 reads SGHRS; CDR2 reads YFSETQ. The CDR3 loop reads CASSIRDQETQYF. Here the CDR3 DNA reads TGCGCCAGCAGCATCCGGGACCAAGAGACCCAGTACTTC.

This chain connects TRBV29-1 to TRBJ2-7; TRBD1 matches at 11 bases. Germline V gene data show CDR1 as SQVTM and CDR2 as ANQGSEA. V was pared by 4 bases and J by 2 bases, with 4 bases of the junction left unmatched. CDR3 size: 14 residues. The CDR3 region has the DNA TGCAGCGTTGCCCGGGACAGGGGGACCTACGAGCAGTACTTC. It encodes CSVARDRGTYEQYF.

The V and J genes are TRBV5-1 and TRBJ1-2; tentative D call: TRBD1 (6 bases). Germline V lookup: CDR1 SGHRS, CDR2 YFSETQ. This CDR3 has 11 amino acids. Deletions cut 7 bases from V and 5 bases from J, with 9 bases between. CDR3 sequence (DNA): TGCGCCAGCCGGACAGAGTATGGCTACACCTTC. Its translation: CASRTEYGYTF.

This chain connects TRBV27 to TRBJ2-4; 12 nucleotides match TRBD2. V was clipped by 4 bases and J by 3 bases; unmatched bases: 13. Germline lookup yields CDR1 MNHEY and CDR2 SMNVEV (reference sequence). This CDR3 has 19 amino acids. DNA for the CDR3: TGTGCCAGCAGTTCCCCTCTAGCGGGAGGGCCATTCGGCAAAAACATTCAGTACTTC. This sequence encodes CASSSPLAGGPFGKNIQYF.

The gene calls are TRBV6-5 and TRBJ2-7; D is possibly TRBD1 (5 bases). CDR1 and CDR2 (germline): MNHEY, SVGAGI. The CDR3 has 13 amino acids. With 6 bases removed from V and 1 base from J, the gap between germline ends came to 10 bases. DNA of the CDR3: TGTGCCAGCAGAAGTGACAGTTCCTACGAGCAGTACTTC. It translates to CASRSDSSYEQYF.

This sequence joins TRBV5-4 and TRBJ2-5; no reliable D call. CDR1 and CDR2 (germline): SGHNT, YYREEE (reference sequence). Trimming removed 1 base from V and 4 bases from J, with 17 bases in between. The CDR3 runs to 16 residues. Here the CDR3 reads CASSLKEASWGETQYF. CDR3 DNA sequence: TGTGCCAGCAGCTTGAAAGAGGCCAGCTGGGGAGAGACCCAGTACTTC.

The chain combines TRBV7-7 with TRBJ2-5; the D gene is possibly TRBD2 (6 bases). The CDR3 has 11 residues. Looked up from germline, CDR1 is SSHAT and CDR2 is FNYEAQ (reference sequence). With 1 base removed from V and 10 bases from J, the gap between germline ends came to 7 bases. The CDR3, as DNA: TGTGCCAGCAGCTTAGGGGGGGTCCAGTACTTC. It encodes CASSLGGVQYF.

This clone showed up just once. This chain joins TRBV7-2 and TRBJ2-6; 7 bases are shared with TRBD1. The CDR3 spans 15 residues. The ends lost 5 bases at V and 5 bases at J; junction bases unmatched: 6. Germline values: CDR1 SGHTA, CDR2 FQGNSA. For the CDR3, the DNA is TGTGCCAGCAGCCCGAGGACAGGCTGGGCCAACGTCCTGACTTTC. Its translation is CASSPRTGWANVLTF.

This clone was counted a single time. The V and J genes are TRBV10-3 and TRBJ1-1, with D unresolved. The CDR3 length is 12 residues. V lost 3 bases and J 3 bases, leaving 5 bases between the germline ends. The V gene's germline CDR1 is ENHRY and CDR2 SYGVKD. The CDR3 loop is CAISDSYTEAFF. The CDR3 DNA reads TGTGCCATCAGTGACAGCTACACTGAAGCTTTCTTT.